Listed here is a single T cell receptor (beta chain). Antigen specificity is unknown. The data originate from a study of Ad26.COV2.S vaccination and SARS-CoV-2 variants. Looking at the study overall: The donor belonged to the COV1001 Ad26.COV2.S trial arm.

The protocol was immunoSEQ multiplex PCR, while the TCRdb copy is restricted to in-frame clones and leaves out a portion. The sample records roughly 510,000 clones, approximately 90% being singletons. Treatment specified: some 20 received Ad26.COV2.S at low or high dose, single or two shots; roughly five received placebo; per-sample allocation not given. It was on day 63 after the first vaccine or placebo injection that samples were taken. Its platform was an Ad26 vector, and its expressed antigen was Wuhan-strain SARS-CoV-2 spike. Findings and limits, study-wide: Vaccine recipients surpassed placebo recipients in spike-specific TCR breadth.

With 3 bases removed from V and 0 bases from J, the gap between germline ends came to 15 bases. The CDR3 sequence is 17 residues long. This TCR was recovered from a person aged 18-65 years who received the Ad26.COV2.S COVID-19 vaccine or a placebo. Sequencing used peripheral blood, obtained in a trial of Ad26.COV2.S vaccine versus placebo. V gene TRBV23-1 combines with J gene TRBJ2-1, with D maybe TRBD1 (6 bases). TRBV23-1 is recorded as an ORF, its role being uncertain. The CDR3 nucleotides read TGCGCCAGCAGTCACCGTCTGGACAGCAGCTCCTACAATGAGCAGTTCTTC. Its protein product is CASSHRLDSSSYNEQFF.